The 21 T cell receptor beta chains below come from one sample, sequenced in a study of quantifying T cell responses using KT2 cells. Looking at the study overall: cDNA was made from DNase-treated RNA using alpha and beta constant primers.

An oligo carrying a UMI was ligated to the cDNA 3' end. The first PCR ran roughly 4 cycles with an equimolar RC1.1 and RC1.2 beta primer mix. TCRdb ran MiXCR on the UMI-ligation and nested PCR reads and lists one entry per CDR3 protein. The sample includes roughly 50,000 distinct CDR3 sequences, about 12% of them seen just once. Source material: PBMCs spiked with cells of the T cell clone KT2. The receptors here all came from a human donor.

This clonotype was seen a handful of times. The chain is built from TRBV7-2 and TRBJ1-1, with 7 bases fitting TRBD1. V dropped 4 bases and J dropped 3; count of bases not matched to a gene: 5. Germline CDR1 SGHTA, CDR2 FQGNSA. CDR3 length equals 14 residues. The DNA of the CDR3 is TGTGCCAGCAGCTCACAGGGGTGGCACACTGAAGCTTTCTTT. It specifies CASSSQGWHTEAFF.

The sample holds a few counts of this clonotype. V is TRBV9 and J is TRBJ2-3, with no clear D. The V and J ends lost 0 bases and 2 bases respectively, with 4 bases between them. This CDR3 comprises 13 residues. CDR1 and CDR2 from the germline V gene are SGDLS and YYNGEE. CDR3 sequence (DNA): TGTGCCAGCAGCGTAGGAATCACAGATACGCAGTATTTT. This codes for CASSVGITDTQYF.

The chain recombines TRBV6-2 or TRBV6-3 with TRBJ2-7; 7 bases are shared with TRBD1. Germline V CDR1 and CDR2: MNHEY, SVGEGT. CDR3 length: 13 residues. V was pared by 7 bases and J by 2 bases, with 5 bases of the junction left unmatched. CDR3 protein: CASIQGVPYEQYF. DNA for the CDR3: TGTGCCAGCATCCAGGGGGTCCCCTACGAGCAGTACTTC.

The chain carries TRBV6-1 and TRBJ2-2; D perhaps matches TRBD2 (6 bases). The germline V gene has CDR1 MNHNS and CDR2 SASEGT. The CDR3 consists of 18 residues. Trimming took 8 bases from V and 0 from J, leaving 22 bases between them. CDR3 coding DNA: TGTGCCAGCGGGGGGTCATCAGGTCCCCGTACGAACACCGGGGAGCTGTTTTTT. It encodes CASGGSSGPRTNTGELFF.

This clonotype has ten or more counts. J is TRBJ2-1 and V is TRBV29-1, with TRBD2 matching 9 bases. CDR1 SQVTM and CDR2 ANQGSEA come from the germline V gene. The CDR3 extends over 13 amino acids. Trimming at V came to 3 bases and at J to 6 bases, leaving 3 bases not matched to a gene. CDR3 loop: CSVDSSGVNEQFF. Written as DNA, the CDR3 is TGCAGCGTTGATTCTAGCGGGGTCAATGAGCAGTTCTTC.

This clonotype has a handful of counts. CDR3 region: CSARPIEGQRGYTF. The CDR3 DNA is TGCAGTGCTAGACCGATAGAGGGACAAAGGGGCTACACCTTC. The genes are TRBV20-1 and TRBJ1-2; tentatively, D is TRBD1 (6 bases). Germline V lookup: CDR1 DFQATT, CDR2 SNEGSKA (reference sequence). The CDR3 has 14 amino acids. V shed 2 bases and J shed 8 bases, with 18 bases lying between them.

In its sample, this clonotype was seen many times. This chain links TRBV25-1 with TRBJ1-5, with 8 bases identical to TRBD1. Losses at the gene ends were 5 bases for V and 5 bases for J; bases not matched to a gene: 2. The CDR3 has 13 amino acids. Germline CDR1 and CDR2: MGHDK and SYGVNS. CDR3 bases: TGTGCCAGCAGTTTGACAGGGGATCAGCCCCAGCATTTT. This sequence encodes CASSLTGDQPQHF.

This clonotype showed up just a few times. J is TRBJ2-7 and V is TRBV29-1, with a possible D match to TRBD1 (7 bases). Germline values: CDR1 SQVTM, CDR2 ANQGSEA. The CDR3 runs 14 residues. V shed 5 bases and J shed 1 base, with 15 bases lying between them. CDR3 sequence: CSVMGGQRSYEQYF. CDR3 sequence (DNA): TGCAGCGTTATGGGGGGACAGAGGTCCTACGAGCAGTACTTC.

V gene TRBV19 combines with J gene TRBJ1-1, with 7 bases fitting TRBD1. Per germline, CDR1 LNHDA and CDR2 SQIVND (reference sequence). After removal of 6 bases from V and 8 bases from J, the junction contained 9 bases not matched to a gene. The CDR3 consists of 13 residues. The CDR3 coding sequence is TGTGCCAGTAGCTTCGGACAGGCCCTCGAAGCTTTCTTT. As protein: CASSFGQALEAFF.

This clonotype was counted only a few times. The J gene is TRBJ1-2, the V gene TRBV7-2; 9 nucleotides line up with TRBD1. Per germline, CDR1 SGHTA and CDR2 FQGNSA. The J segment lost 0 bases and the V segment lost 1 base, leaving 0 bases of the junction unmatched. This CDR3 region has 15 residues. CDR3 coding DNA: TGTGCCAGCAGCTTAGGACAGGGGGCTAACTATGGCTACACCTTC. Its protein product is CASSLGQGANYGYTF.

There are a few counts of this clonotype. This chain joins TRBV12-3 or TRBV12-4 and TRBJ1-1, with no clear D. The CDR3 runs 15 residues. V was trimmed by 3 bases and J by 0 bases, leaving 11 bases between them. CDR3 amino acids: CASSFVGGMNTEAFF. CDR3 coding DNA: TGTGCCAGCAGTTTCGTGGGAGGGATGAACACTGAAGCTTTCTTT.

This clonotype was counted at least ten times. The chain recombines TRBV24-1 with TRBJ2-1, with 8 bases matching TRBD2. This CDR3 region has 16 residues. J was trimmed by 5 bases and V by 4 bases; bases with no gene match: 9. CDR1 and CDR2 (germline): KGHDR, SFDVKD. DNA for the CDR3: TGTGCCACCAGTGAGGGGAGCGGGAGAGTGAACAATGAGCAGTTCTTC. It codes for CATSEGSGRVNNEQFF.

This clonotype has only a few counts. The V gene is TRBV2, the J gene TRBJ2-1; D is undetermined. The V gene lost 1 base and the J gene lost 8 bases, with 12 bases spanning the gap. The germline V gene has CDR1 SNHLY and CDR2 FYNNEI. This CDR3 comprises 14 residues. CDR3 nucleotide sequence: TGTGCCAGCAGTGAAGAAATTAGTTTCCATGAGCAGTTCTTC. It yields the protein CASSEEISFHEQFF.

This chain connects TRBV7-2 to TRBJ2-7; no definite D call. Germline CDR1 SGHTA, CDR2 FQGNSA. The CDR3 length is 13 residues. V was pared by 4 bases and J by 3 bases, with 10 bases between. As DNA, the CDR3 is TGTGCCAGCAGCTACAGCCCCGGCTACGAGCAGTACTTC. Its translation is CASSYSPGYEQYF.

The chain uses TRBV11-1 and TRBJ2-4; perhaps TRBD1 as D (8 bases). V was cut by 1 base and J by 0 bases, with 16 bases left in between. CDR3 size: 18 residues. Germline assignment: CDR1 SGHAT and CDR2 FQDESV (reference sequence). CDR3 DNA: TGTGCCAGCAGCTTAGATTGGACAGGGAGGGAAGCCAAAAACATTCAGTACTTC. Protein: CASSLDWTGREAKNIQYF.

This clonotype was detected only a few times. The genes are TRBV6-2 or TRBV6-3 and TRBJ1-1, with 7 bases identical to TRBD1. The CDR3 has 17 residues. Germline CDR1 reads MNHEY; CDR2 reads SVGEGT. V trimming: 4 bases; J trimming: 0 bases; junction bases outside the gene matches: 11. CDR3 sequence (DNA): TGTGCCAGCAGTTCACGTCGGGACAGTGGAATGAACACTGAAGCTTTCTTT. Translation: CASSSRRDSGMNTEAFF.

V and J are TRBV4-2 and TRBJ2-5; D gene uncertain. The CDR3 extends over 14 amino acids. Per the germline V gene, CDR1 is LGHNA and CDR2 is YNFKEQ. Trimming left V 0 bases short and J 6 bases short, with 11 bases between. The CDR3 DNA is TGTGCCAGCAGCCAAGATGTTGGAGTACAGACCCAGTACTTC. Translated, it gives CASSQDVGVQTQYF.

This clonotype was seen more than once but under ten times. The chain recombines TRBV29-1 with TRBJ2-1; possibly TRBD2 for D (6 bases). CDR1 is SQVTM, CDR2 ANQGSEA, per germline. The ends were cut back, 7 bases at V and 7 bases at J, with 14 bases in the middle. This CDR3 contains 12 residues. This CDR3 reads CSAGGIGNEQFF. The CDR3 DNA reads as TGCAGCGCGGGCGGGATAGGGAATGAGCAGTTCTTC.

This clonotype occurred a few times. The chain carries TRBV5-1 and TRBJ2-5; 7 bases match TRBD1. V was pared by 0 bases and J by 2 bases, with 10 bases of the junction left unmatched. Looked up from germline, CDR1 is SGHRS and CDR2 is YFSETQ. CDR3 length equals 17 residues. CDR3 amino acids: CASSLAVWDSVQETQYF. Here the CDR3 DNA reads TGCGCCAGCAGCTTGGCGGTTTGGGACAGTGTTCAAGAGACCCAGTACTTC.

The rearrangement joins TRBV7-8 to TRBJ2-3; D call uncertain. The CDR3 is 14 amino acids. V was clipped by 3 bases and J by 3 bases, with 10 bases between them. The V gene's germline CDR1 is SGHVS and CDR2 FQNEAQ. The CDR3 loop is CASSFFVGTDTQYF. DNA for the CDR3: TGTGCCAGCAGCTTTTTCGTGGGGACAGATACGCAGTATTTT.

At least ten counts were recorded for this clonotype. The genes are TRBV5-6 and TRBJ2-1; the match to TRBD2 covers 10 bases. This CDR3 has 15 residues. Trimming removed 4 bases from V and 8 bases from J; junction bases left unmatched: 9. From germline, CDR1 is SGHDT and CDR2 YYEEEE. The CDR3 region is CASSAPGLAIDEQFF. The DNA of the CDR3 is TGTGCCAGCAGCGCACCGGGACTAGCGATTGATGAGCAGTTCTTC.